This TCR beta chain was found in a study of molecular identifiers for immune sequencing clone quantification. Study-level information: The replicate experiment used RNA from approximately 22,000 or 94,000 naive CD8 cells. This RNA was split into five aliquots, and four of them were sequenced.

Sequencing libraries of naive CD8 cells derived from around 20,000 to 1,000,000 sorted cells with 10%, 30% or 50% RNA. TCRdb re-called the PCR reads through MiXCR, storing one row per CDR3 protein. The data show about 320,000 distinct CDR3 sequences, roughly 24% seen once. This CDR3 is built from 13 residues. The V and J ends lost 3 bases and 12 bases respectively, with 15 bases between them. This clonotype was counted many times. The clonotype originates from a human donor in good health. Some libraries in this study had Jurkat cell RNA spiked in. The sequencing sample was made of naive CD8+ T cells from blood, with Jurkat cell RNA spiked in. Documented subset: FACS-sorted CD8+CD4-CCR7+CD45RA+ naive T cells. The genes are TRBV12-3 or TRBV12-4 and TRBJ2-1, with unresolved D. CDR3 sequence (DNA): TGTGCCAGCAGTTTGGTTCAGGCGACGTGGCAGTTCTTC. It translates to CASSLVQATWQFF.